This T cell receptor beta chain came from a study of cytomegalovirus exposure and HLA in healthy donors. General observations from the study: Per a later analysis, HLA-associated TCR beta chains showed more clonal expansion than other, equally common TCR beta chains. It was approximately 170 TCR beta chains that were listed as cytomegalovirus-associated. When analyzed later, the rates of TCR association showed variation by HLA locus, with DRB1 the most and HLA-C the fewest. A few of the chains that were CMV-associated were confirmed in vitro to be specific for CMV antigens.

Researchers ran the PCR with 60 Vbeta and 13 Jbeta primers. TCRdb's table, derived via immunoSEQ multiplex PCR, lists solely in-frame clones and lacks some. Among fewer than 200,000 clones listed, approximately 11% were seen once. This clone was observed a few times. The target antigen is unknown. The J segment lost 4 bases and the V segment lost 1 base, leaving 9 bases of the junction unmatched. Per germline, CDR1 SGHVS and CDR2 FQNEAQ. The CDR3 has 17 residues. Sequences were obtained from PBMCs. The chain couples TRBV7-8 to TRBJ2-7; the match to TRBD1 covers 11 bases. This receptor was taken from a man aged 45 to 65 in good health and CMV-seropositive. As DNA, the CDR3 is TGTGCCAGCAGCTTAGGGGCACGGACAGGGGGCGGGTACGAGCAGTACTTC. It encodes CASSLGARTGGGYEQYF. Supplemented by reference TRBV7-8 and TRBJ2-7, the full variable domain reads GAGVSQSPRYKVAKRGQDVALRCDPISGHVSLFWYQQALGQGPEFLTYFQNEAQLDKSGLPSDRFFAERPEGSVSTLKIQRTQQEDSAVYLCASSLGARTGGGYEQYFGPGTRLTVT.